Presented here are 7 T cell receptor beta chains from one specimen sequenced in a study of shared clonotypes between healthy human individuals. The table came from immunoSEQ multiplex PCR; TCRdb's copy has only in-frame clones and leaves some out. The sample holds approximately 2.3 million clones, approximately 93% seen once. Sample: naive CD4+ T cells from PBMCs. The subset here: CD45RA+ positively selected. The receptors were sampled from a young man in good health. Some clones in this sample may be carry-over from other donors' samples.

The V call is TRBV9, the J call TRBJ1-3; TRBD1 aligns across 7 bases. The CDR3 spans 17 residues. V gave up 1 base and J gave up 0 bases; unmatched junction bases: 7. The germline V gene encodes CDR1 SGDLS and CDR2 YYNGEE. The CDR3 sequence is CASSVTRDRRSGNTIYF. The CDR3 DNA reads as TGTGCCAGCAGCGTAACCCGGGACAGACGCTCTGGAAACACCATATATTTT.

The V call is TRBV10-3, the J call TRBJ2-7, with a weak D call TRBD1 (6 bases). The germline V and J ends were trimmed by 8 bases and 2 bases, with 16 bases remaining between them. The CDR3 has 14 amino acids. CDR1 is ENHRY and CDR2 is SYGVKD in the germline V gene. The CDR3, as DNA: TGTGCCATCCGAGGTGGACAGACAACCTACGAGCAGTACTTC. It yields the protein CAIRGGQTTYEQYF.

CDR3 amino acids: CASSLPLTSQETQYF. CDR3 coding DNA: TGCGCCAGCAGCTTGCCACTAACAAGCCAAGAGACCCAGTACTTC. This chain links TRBV5-1 with TRBJ2-5; no reliable D call. V lost 1 base to trimming and J lost 1 base, with 11 bases between them. Germline CDR1 and CDR2: SGHRS and YFSETQ. The CDR3 runs to 15 residues.

The CDR3 nucleotides are TGTGCCAGCAGCCAAATACACCCTAACTATGGCTACACCTTC. Residues: CASSQIHPNYGYTF. The chain couples TRBV9 to TRBJ1-2; no clear D gene. The V gene's germline CDR1 is SGDLS and CDR2 YYNGEE. The CDR3 contains 14 residues. V shed 4 bases and J shed 0 bases, with 10 bases lying between them.

This rearrangement joins TRBV5-4 to TRBJ2-7, with D possibly being TRBD1 (6 bases). The V and J ends lost 4 bases and 4 bases respectively, with 21 bases between them. CDR3 length: 16 residues. Germline V gene sequence: CDR1 SGHNT, CDR2 YYREEE (reference sequence). CDR3 sequence (DNA): TGTGCCAGCAGCCCGGGCACGGCAGGGGTGAATTACGAGCAGTACTTC. Its protein product is CASSPGTAGVNYEQYF. Full variable domain (missing parts from reference TRBV5-4 and TRBJ2-7): ETGVTQSPTHLIKTRGQQVTLRCSSQSGHNTVSWYQQALGQGPQFIFQYYREEENGRGNFPPRFSGLQFPNYSSELNVNALELDDSALYLCASSPGTAGVNYEQYFGPGTRLTVT.

The chain recombines TRBV18 with TRBJ2-1; a possible D gene is TRBD2 (6 bases). Germline V CDR1 and CDR2: KGHSH, LQKENI. Trimming cost V 6 bases and J 8 bases, with 14 bases left between them. This CDR3 spans 13 amino acids. The CDR3 DNA reads TGTGCCAGCTCGCCGACTAGTGTCGATGAGCAGTTCTTC. Its protein is CASSPTSVDEQFF.

A word on this clone: Other DNA sequences in the same sample also yield this CDR3. V gene TRBV7-2 combines with J gene TRBJ1-2; D is perhaps TRBD1 (6 bases). This CDR3 has 13 residues. Germline CDR1 and CDR2: SGHTA and FQGNSA. The V and J ends lost 4 bases and 5 bases respectively, with 11 bases between them. In DNA, the CDR3 is TGTGCCAGCAGCTCACAGGGTAATTATGGCTACACCTTC. It is translated as CASSSQGNYGYTF.